The subject of this entry is one TCR beta chain. Sequenced by immunoSEQ multiplex PCR; TCRdb stores in-frame clones only, minus some. The table shows some 51,000 clones, with roughly 86% occurring only once. The CDR3 contains 14 residues. Looked up from germline, CDR1 is MNHEY and CDR2 is SMNVEV (reference sequence). V was pared by 5 bases and J by 4 bases, with 14 bases between. This sample was taken from a study of control samples from healthy donors and cancer patients. V usage is TRBV27 and J usage is TRBJ1-2; D is uncertain. The source is a man over 45 in good health. What was sequenced was blood. CDR3 protein: CASSPTWQLYGYTF. CDR3 nucleotides: TGTGCCAGCAGTCCCACGTGGCAGCTCTATGGCTACACCTTC.